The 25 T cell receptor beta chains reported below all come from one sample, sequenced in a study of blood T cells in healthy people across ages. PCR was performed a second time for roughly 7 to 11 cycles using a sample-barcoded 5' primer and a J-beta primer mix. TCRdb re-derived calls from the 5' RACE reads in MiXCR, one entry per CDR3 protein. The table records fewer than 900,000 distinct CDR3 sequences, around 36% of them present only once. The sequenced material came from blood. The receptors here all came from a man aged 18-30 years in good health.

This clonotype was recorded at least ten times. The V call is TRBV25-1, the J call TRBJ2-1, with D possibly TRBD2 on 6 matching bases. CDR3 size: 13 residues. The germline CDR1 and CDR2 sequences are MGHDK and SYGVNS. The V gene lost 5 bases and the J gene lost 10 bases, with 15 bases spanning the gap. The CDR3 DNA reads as TGTGCCAGCAGTCCCCGGGACTCCTTGGAGCAGTTCTTC. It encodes CASSPRDSLEQFF.

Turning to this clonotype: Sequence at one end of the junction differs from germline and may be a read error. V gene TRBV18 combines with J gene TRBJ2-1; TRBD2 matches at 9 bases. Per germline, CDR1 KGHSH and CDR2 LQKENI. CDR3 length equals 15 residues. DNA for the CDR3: TGTGCCAGCTCGGTAGCGGGGGTCACCTACAATGGGCAGTTCTTC. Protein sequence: CASSVAGVTYNGQFF.

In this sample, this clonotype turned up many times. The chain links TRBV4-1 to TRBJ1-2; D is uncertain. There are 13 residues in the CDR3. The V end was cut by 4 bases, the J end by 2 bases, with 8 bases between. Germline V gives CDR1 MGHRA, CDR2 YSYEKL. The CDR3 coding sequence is TGCGCCAGCAGCCCGATACCCAACTATGGCTACACCTTC. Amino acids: CASSPIPNYGYTF.

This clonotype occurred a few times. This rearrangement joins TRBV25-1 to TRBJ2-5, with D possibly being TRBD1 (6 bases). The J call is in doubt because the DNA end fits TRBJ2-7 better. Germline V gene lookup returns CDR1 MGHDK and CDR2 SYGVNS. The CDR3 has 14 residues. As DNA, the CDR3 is TGTGCCAGCAGTGAATCCTTGGACAGCGACGAGCAGTACTTC. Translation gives CASSESLDSDEQYF.

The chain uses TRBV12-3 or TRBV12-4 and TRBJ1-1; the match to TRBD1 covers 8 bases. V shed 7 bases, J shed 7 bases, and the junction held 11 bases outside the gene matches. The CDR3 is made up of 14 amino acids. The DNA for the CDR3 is TGTGCCAGCATCCGAGGACAGGGAGGAGGTGAAGCTTTCTTT. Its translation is CASIRGQGGGEAFF.

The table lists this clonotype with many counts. The CDR3 region is CASSRDSDNSPLHF. The CDR3 DNA sequence: TGTGCCAGCAGTCGGGACAGCGATAATTCACCCCTCCACTTT. V is TRBV25-1 and J is TRBJ1-6; 7 nucleotides match TRBD1. The length of the CDR3 is 14 residues. Per the germline V gene, CDR1 is MGHDK and CDR2 is SYGVNS. V lost 5 bases to trimming and J lost 5 bases; unmatched junction nucleotides: 3.

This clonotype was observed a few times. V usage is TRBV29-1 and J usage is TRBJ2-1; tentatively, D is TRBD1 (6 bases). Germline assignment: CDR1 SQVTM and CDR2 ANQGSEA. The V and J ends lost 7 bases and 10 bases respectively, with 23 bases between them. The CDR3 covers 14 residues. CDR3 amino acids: CSAQSDSLPGEQFF. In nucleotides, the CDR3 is TGCAGCGCACAATCGGACAGCCTACCGGGGGAGCAGTTCTTC.

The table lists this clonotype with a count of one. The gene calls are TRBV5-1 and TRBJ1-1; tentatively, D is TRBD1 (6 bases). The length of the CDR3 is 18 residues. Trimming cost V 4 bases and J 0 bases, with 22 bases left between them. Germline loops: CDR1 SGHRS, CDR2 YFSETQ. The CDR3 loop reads CASSPRSRTDPMNTEAFF. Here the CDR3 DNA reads TGCGCCAGCAGCCCCCGTAGCCGGACAGATCCAATGAACACTGAAGCTTTCTTT.

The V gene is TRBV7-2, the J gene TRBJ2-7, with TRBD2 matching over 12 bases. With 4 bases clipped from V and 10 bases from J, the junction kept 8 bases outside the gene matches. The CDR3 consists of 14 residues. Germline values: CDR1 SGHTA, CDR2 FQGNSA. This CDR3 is CASSSAGLAGIQYF. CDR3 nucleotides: TGTGCCAGCAGCTCAGCCGGACTAGCGGGGATCCAGTACTTC.

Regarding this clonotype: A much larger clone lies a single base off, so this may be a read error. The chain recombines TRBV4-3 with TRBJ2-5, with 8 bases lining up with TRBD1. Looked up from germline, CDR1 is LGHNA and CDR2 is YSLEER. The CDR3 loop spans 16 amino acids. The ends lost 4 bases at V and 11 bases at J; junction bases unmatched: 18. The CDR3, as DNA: TGCGCCAGCAGCCGTGATGTGACAGGGGAGGCGAATGAGCAGTACTTC. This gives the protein CASSRDVTGEANEQYF.

The CDR3 is CASSGEGGWVSNQPQHF. DNA of the CDR3: TGTGCCAGCAGTGGGGAGGGGGGCTGGGTTAGCAATCAGCCCCAGCATTTT. The chain carries TRBV12-3 or TRBV12-4 and TRBJ1-5, with D possibly matching TRBD1 (6 bases). Deletions cut 5 bases from V and 0 bases from J, with 17 bases between. This CDR3 contains 17 residues.

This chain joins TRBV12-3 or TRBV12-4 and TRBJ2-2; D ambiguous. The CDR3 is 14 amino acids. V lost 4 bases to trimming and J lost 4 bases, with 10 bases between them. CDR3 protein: CASSSRSPTGELFF. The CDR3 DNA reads TGTGCCAGCAGTTCCCGTAGTCCCACCGGGGAGCTGTTTTTT.

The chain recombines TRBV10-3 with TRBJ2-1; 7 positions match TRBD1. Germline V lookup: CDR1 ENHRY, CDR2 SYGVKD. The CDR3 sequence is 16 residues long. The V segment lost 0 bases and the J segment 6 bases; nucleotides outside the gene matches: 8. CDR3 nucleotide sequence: TGTGCCATCAGTGAGTCTGACAGGGAATTCTTCAATGAGCAGTTCTTC. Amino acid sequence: CAISESDREFFNEQFF.

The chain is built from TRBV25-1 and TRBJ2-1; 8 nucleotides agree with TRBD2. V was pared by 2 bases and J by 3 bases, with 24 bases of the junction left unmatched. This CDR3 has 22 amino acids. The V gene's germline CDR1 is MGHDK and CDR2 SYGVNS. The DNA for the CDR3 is TGTGCCAGCAGTGAACCCGGGGGGCATACGGTTGTAGCGGGACTACACTACAATGAGCAGTTCTTC. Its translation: CASSEPGGHTVVAGLHYNEQFF.

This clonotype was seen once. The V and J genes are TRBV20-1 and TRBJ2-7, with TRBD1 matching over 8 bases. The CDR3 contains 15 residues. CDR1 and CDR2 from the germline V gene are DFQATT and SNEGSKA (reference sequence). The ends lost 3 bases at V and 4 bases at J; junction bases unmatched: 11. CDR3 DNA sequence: TGCAGTGCTAGGTTTGACAGGGGCCGACTTTACGAGCAGTACTTC. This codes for CSARFDRGRLYEQYF.

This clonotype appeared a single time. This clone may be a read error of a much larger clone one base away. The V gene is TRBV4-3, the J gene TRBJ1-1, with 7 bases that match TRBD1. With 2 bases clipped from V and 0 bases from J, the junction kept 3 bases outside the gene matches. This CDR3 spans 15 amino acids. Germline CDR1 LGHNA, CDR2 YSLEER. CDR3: CASSQRGQLNTEAFF. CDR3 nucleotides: TGCGCCAGCAGCCAAAGGGGACAGTTGAACACTGAAGCTTTCTTT.

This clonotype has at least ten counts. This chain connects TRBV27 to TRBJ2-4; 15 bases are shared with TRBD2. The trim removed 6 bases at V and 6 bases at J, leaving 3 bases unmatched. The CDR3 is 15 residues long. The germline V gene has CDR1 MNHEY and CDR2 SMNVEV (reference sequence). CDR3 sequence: CASRAGLAGGNIQYF. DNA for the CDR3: TGTGCCAGCAGGGCGGGACTAGCGGGGGGAAACATTCAGTACTTC.

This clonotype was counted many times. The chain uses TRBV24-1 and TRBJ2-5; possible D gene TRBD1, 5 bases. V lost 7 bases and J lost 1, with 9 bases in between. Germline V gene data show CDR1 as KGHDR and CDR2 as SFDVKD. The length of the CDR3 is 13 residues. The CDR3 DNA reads TGTGCCACCAGAGGGGCCCTCCAAGAGACCCAGTACTTC. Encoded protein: CATRGALQETQYF.

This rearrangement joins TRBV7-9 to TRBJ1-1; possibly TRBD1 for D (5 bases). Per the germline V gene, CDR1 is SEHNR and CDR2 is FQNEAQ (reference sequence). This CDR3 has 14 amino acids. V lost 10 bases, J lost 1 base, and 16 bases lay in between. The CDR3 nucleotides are TGTGCCACCTCCACGGGGCAAAGGAACACTGAAGCTTTCTTT. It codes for CATSTGQRNTEAFF. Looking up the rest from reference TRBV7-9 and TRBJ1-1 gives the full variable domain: DTGVSQNPRHKITKRGQNVTFRCDPISEHNRLYWYRQTLGQGPEFLTYFQNEAQLEKSRLLSDRFSAERPKGSFSTLEIQRTEQGDSAMYLCATSTGQRNTEAFFGQGTRLTVV.

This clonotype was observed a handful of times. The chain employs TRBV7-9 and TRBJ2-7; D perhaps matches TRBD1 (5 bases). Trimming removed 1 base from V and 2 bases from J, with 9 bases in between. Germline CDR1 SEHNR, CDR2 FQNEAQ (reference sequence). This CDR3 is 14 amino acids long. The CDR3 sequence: CASSLVAGPYEQYF. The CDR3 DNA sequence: TGTGCCAGCAGCTTAGTGGCAGGGCCCTACGAGCAGTACTTC.

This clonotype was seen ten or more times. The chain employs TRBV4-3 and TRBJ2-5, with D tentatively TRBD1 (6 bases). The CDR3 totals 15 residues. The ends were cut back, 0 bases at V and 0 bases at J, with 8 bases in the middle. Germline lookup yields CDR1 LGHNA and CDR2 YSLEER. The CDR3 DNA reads TGCGCCAGCAGCCAAGATCAGGGGTACCAAGAGACCCAGTACTTC. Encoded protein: CASSQDQGYQETQYF.

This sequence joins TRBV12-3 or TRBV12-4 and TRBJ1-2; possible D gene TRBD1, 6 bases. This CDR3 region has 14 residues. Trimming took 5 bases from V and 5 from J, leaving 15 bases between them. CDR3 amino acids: CASSLTGEYYGYTF. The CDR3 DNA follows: TGTGCCAGCAGTCTGACAGGAGAGTATTATGGCTACACCTTC.

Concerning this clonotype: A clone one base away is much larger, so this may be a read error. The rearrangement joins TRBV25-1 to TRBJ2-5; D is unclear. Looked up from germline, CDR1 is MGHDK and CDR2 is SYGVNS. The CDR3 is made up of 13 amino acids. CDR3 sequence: CVSSDFGRETQYF. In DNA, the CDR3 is TGTGTCAGCAGTGATTTTGGCAGAGAGACCCAGTACTTC. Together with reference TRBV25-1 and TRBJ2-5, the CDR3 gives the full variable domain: EADIYQTPRYLVIGTGKKITLECSQTMGHDKMYWYQQDPGMELHLIHYSYGVNSTEKGDLSSESTVSRIRTEHFPLTLESARPSHTSQYLCVSSDFGRETQYFGPGTRLLVL.

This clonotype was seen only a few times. The CDR3 coding sequence is TGTGCCAGCAGGCCCGTCGACTTAAAAAACATTCAGTACTTC. This sequence encodes CASRPVDLKNIQYF. The chain recombines TRBV6-6 with TRBJ2-4; D is unresolved. The CDR3 is made up of 14 amino acids. Germline V gene lookup returns CDR1 MNHNY and CDR2 SVGAGI (reference sequence). Trimming left V 6 bases short and J 4 bases short, with 13 bases between.

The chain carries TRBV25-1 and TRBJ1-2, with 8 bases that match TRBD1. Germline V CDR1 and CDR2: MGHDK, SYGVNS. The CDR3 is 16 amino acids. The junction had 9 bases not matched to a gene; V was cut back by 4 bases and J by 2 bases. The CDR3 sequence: CASSGSPGQGNYGYTF. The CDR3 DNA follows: TGTGCCAGCAGTGGATCTCCCGGACAGGGCAACTATGGCTACACCTTC.